What follows is one T cell receptor beta chain and its context. The target antigen is unknown. Every donor was a healthy person donating bone marrow. The sample originates from a study of cytomegalovirus exposure and HLA in healthy donors. General observations from the study: A later analysis associated some 18,000 TCR beta sequences with HLA alleles at a 0.05 false discovery rate. Most subjects' HLA-A and HLA-B alleles were reportedly predicted from TCR beta sequences. High specificity and sensitivity for cytomegalovirus status were reported for the classifier.

The germline gives CDR1 SEHNR, CDR2 FQNEAQ (reference sequence). The CDR3 has 11 amino acids. V lost 7 bases, J lost 5 bases, and 6 bases lay in between. In the PCR, 60 Vbeta and 13 Jbeta primers were used. Only in-frame clones appear in the TCRdb table, and some are missing; sequencing was by immunoSEQ multiplex PCR. Here the sample spans 140,000 to 150,000 clones, around 80% being singletons. The chain joins TRBV7-9 to TRBJ2-1, with D unclear. This TCR derives from a female donor in good health and CMV-seronegative. Sequenced sample: PBMCs. CDR3 coding DNA: TGTGCCAGCATCCGAGACAATGAGCAGTTCTTC. Translation gives CASIRDNEQFF.